The 6 T cell receptor beta chains below come from one sample, sequenced in a study of blood T cell repertoires in COVID-19 (dated by TCRdb to about 2020). Library prep was done by the immunoSEQ multiplex PCR assay. TCRdb holds this immuneACCESS table with in-frame rearrangements only. Some clones are missing; in checked studies, unresolved V genes explain under half, and the rest has no known cause. Within this sample are about 23,000 clones, with roughly 88% of them counted one time only. In total, the top ten clones hold around 10% of the sample. Input material: peripheral blood. These TCRs come from a woman older than 75 with active or convalescent COVID-19.

Here the CDR3 reads CASSLASGGRLYEQYF. Here the CDR3 DNA reads TGTGCCAGCAGCTTAGCTTCCGGGGGGCGCCTCTACGAGCAGTACTTC. The J gene is TRBJ2-7, the V gene TRBV11-3, with D maybe TRBD2 (7 bases). The V gene lost 1 base and the J gene lost 3 bases, with 16 bases spanning the gap. This CDR3 has 16 residues. Germline CDR1 reads SGHNT; CDR2 reads YENEEA.

The chain employs TRBV10-3 and TRBJ2-7; 7 bases are a match to TRBD2. There are 14 residues in the CDR3. Trimming cost V 4 bases and J 5 bases; bases outside gene matches: 8. Germline CDR1 and CDR2: ENHRY and SYGVKD. CDR3 nucleotides: TGTGCCATCAGTGGGGGACGGGAGGTCGACGAGCAGTACTTC. It encodes CAISGGREVDEQYF.

The genes are TRBV4-1 and TRBJ2-5; 16 bases are a match to TRBD2. The CDR3 runs to 20 residues. V was pared by 0 bases and J by 5 bases, with 12 bases of the junction left unmatched. The germline V gene has CDR1 MGHRA and CDR2 YSYEKL. The CDR3 spells CASSQEAPGTSGRAWETQYF. In DNA, the CDR3 is TGCGCCAGCAGCCAAGAGGCCCCCGGGACTAGCGGGAGGGCCTGGGAGACCCAGTACTTC.

CDR3 region: CASSYSSAAAGGEQYF. The CDR3, as DNA: TGTGCCAGCAGTTACTCATCCGCGGCGGCGGGGGGCGAGCAGTACTTC. The V and J genes are TRBV6-5 and TRBJ2-7; the match to TRBD2 covers 8 bases. J lost 6 bases, V lost 0 bases, and 10 bases had no gene match. Germline-derived CDR1 and CDR2 are MNHEY and SVGAGI. The length of the CDR3 is 16 residues.

The CDR3 DNA reads as TGTGCCAGCAGCTCGGGACAGTCGTTCGACTACGAGCAGTACTTC. Its translation: CASSSGQSFDYEQYF. This chain connects TRBV7-9 to TRBJ2-7; 7 bases fit TRBD1. Germline CDR1 SEHNR, CDR2 FQNEAQ (reference sequence). J gave up 3 bases and V 4 bases, and 9 bases lay outside the gene matches. The CDR3 has 15 residues.

This clone was counted between two and nine times. This rearrangement joins TRBV4-2 to TRBJ1-5; D is perhaps TRBD1 (5 bases). Germline V gene data show CDR1 as LGHNA and CDR2 as YNFKEQ. This CDR3 contains 16 residues. V was clipped by 3 bases and J by 2 bases, with 14 bases between them. The CDR3 reads CASSHLTGVGNQPQHF. Written as DNA, the CDR3 is TGTGCCAGCAGCCACCTAACGGGGGTTGGCAATCAGCCCCAGCATTTT.